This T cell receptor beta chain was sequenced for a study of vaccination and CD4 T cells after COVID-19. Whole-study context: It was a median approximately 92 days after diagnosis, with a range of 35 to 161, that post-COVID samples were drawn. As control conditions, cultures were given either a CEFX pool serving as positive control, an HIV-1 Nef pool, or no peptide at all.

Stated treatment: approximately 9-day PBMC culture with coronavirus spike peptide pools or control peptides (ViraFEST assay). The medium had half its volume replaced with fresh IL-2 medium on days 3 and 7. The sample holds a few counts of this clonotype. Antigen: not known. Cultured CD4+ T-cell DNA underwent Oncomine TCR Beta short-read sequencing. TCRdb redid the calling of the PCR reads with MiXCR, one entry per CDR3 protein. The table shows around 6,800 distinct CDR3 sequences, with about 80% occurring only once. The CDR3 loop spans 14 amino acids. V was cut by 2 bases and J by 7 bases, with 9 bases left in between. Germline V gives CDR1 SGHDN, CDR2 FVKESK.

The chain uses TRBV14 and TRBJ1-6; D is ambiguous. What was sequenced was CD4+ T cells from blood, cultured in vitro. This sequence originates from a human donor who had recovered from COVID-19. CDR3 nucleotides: TGTGCCAGCAGCCAATTCGGAAAAAATTCACCCCTCCACTTT. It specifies CASSQFGKNSPLHF.